The 3 T cell receptor beta chains presented below share a single source sample, sequenced in a study of Graves' ophthalmopathy and Graves' hyperthyroidism. CDR3 regions of TCR beta were amplified from RNA transcripts. Second-round multiplex PCR came after a first-round RT-PCR that employed HTBI primers. TCRdb analysed the multiplex PCR reads with MiXCR anew, one entry per CDR3 protein. The table shows 200,000 to 250,000 distinct CDR3 sequences, with 20% to 25% occurring only once. Sequencing was carried out using peripheral blood. The receptors were sampled from a woman between 50 and 59 years old with Graves' ophthalmopathy.

The sample holds one count of this clonotype. The chain has TRBV11-2 and TRBJ1-2; D gene ambiguous. Germline-derived CDR1 and CDR2 are SGHAT and FQNNGV. V dropped 3 bases and J dropped 2 bases, with 16 bases sitting between them. The CDR3 is 16 residues long. The CDR3 loop is CASSLGSWLGNYGYTF. DNA for the CDR3: TGTGCCAGCAGCTTGGGTAGTTGGTTGGGGAACTATGGCTACACCTTC. Full variable domain (remainder filled in from reference TRBV11-2 and TRBJ1-2): EAGVAQSPRYKIIEKRQSVAFWCNPISGHATLYWYQQILGQGPKLLIQFQNNGVVDDSQLPKDRFSAERLKGVDSTLKIQPAKLEDSAVYLCASSLGSWLGNYGYTFGSGTRLTVV.

This clonotype has more than one count but fewer than ten. Germline and junction disagree at one end, which may indicate a read error. The chain links TRBV12-3 or TRBV12-4 to TRBJ1-2; D perhaps matches TRBD1 (6 bases). There are 12 residues in the CDR3. CDR3 protein: CASIAQGRGYIF. The CDR3 DNA follows: TGTGCCAGCATTGCACAGGGCCGTGGCTACATCTTC.

This clonotype was counted many times. This sequence joins TRBV6-5 and TRBJ1-2, with D hard to call. Trimming removed 5 bases at V and 3 bases at J, with 16 bases between. The length of the CDR3 is 15 residues. The germline CDR1 and CDR2 sequences are MNHEY and SVGAGI. The CDR3 bases are TGTGCCAGCAGTAACCCATCGGCCAAGTACTATGGCTACACCTTC. Translating gives CASSNPSAKYYGYTF.